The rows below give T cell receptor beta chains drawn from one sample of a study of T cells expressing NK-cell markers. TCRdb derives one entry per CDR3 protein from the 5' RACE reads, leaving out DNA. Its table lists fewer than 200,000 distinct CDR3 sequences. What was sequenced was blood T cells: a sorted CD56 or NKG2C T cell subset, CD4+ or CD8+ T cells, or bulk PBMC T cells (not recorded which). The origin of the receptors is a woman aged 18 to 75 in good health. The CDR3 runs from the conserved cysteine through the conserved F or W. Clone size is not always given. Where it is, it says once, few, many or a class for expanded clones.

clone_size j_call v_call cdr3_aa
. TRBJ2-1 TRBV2 CASSPLVSGQFF
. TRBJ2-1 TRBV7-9 CASSPGTGTYNEQFF
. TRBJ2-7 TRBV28 CASSRTGDEQYF
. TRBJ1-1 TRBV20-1 CSGQQGAAENTEAFF
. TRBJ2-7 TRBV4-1 CASSQPGLAGDYEQYF
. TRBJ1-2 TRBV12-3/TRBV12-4 CASSFGSVYGYTF
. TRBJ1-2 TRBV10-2 CASQRDSYGYTF
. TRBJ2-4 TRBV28 CASSPTSGRRAKNIQYF
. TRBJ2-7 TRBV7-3 CASSLSREGMSEQYF
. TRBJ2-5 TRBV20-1 CSADYMYQETQYF
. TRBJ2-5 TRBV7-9 CASSLDRREKETQYF
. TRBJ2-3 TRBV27 CASSFDRGRADTQYF
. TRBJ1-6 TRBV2 CATTENSPLHF
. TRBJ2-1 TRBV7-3 CASSLVGGRTYNEQFF
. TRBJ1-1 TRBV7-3 CASSVGVGEAFF
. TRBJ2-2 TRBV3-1 CASSQNWELFF
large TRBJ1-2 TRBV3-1 CASSQEGRYYGYTF
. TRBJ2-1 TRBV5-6 CASTSPLIRAGGNEQFF
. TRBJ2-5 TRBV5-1 CASSLDRTDPDF
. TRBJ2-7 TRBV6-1 CASSAPTGGYEQYF
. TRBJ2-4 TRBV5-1 CASSLALQGAKNIQYF
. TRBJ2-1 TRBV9 CASSTGLAGGVSYNEQFF
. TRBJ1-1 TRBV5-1 CASSLSLQALNTEAFF
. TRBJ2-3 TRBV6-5 CASSYNRRQSTDTQYF
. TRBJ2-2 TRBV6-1 CASRPGLGNTGELFF
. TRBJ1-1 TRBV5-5 CASSYGQRNTEAFF
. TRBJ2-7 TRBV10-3 CAISREGGYEQYF
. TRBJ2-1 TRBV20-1 CSAESRDSYNEQFF
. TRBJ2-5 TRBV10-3 CAINSLAGGRQETQYF
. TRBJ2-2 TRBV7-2 CASSPLGLAGRTGELFF
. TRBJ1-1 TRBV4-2 CASSQQGAGTEAFF
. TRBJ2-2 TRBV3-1 CASSQPYNGGELFF
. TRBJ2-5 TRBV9 CASSVGGGAETQYF
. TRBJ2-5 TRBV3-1 CASSQVAGGPQETQYF
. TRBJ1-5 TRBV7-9 CASSLPGTPDQPQHF
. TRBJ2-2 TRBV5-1 CASSLGHINTGELFF
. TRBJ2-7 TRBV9 CASSVDGRTYPYEQYF
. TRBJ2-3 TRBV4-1 CASSQDRTSGTRGHVTQYF
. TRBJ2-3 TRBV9 CASARDWNTDTQYF
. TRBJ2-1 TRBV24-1 CATSDPGLARMGEQFF
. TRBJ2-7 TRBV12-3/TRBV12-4 CASSLGGGNEQYF
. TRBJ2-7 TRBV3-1 CASSLAFEAYEQYF
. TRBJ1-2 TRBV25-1 CASSEGDRAGYTF